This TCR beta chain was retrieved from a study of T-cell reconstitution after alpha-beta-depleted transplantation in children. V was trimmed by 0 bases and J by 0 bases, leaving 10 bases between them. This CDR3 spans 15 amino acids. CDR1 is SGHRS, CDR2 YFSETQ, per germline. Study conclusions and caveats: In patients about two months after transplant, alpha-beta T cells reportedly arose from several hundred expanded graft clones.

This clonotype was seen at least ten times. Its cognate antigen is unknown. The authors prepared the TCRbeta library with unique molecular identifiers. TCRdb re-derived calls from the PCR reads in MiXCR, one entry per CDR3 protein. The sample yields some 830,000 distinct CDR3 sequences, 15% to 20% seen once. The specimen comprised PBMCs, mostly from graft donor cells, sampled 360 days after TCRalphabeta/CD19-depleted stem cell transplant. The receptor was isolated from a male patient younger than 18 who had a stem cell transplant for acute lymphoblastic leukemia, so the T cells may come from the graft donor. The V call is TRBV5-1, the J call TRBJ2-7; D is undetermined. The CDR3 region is CASSLGGSLSYEQYF. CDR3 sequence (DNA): TGCGCCAGCAGCTTGGGCGGCTCCCTCTCCTACGAGCAGTACTTC.